These 21 T cell receptor beta chains originate from one sample sequenced in a study of CD8+CD57+ T cells in acquired aplastic anemia. Patients selected for sequencing had displayed CD8+CD57+ cell expansion by flow cytometry. Genomic DNA provided the template from which TCR beta VDJ and CDR3 profiles were obtained. Each CDR3 protein is one row after TCRdb ran MiXCR on the reads. Of approximately 150,000 distinct CDR3 sequences in the sample, about two thirds were seen once. The source material was sorted CD4+, CD8+, or CD8+CD57+ T cells (not recorded which) from PBMCs. The source of these receptors is a human donor with aplastic anemia.

The V gene is TRBV7-9, the J gene TRBJ1-1; 8 nucleotides align to TRBD1. Germline CDR1 and CDR2: SEHNR and FQNEAQ (reference sequence). V lost 4 bases and J lost 3; bases outside the gene matches: 10. The CDR3 consists of 16 residues. CDR3 nucleotide sequence: TGTGCCAGCAGCTCCACCCCGGAACAGGGGGACACTGAAGCTTTCTTT. Encoded protein: CASSSTPEQGDTEAFF.

This chain links TRBV19 with TRBJ2-3; D possibly uses TRBD1 or TRBD2 (6 bases each). Germline CDR1 and CDR2: LNHDA and SQIVND (reference sequence). The length of the CDR3 is 14 residues. V gave up 6 bases and J gave up 6 bases, with 16 bases separating them. CDR3 residues: CASSPGAVWDTQYF. The CDR3 bases are TGTGCCAGTAGCCCGGGGGCCGTCTGGGATACGCAGTATTTT.

This clonotype has a handful of counts. The genes are TRBV10-3 and TRBJ1-2, with D perhaps matching TRBD1 (6 bases). Germline V gene sequence: CDR1 ENHRY, CDR2 SYGVKD. The CDR3 covers 14 residues. Deletions cut 4 bases from V and 7 bases from J, with 16 bases between. The DNA of the CDR3 is TGTGCCATCAGTGTTCAGGGGATGGGGAGTGGCTACACCTTC. Amino acid sequence: CAISVQGMGSGYTF.

As for this clonotype: This likely comes from a read error, as the CDR3 has no conserved phenylalanine or tryptophan at its end. V gene TRBV6-1 combines with J gene TRBJ1-1; D is uncertain. The V end was cut by 5 bases, the J end by 3 bases, with 7 bases between. Per the germline V gene, CDR1 is MNHNS and CDR2 is SASEGT. The CDR3 is made up of 12 amino acids. The DNA for the CDR3 is TGTGCCAGCAGTTACGTGGACACTGAAGCTTTCTCT. This gives the protein CASSYVDTEAFS.

This chain uses TRBV10-1 with TRBJ2-5; D not certain. CDR1 is WNHNN, CDR2 SYGVQD, per germline (reference sequence). Trimming left V 0 bases short and J 2 bases short, with 7 bases between. The CDR3 spans 14 residues. The CDR3 bases are TGCGCCAGCAGTGAGTCGGCAGAGCAAGAGACCCAGTACTTC. Protein product: CASSESAEQETQYF.

This chain connects TRBV7-9 to TRBJ2-3; 12 bases fit TRBD2. This CDR3 is built from 17 residues. The junction had 6 bases not matched to a gene; V was cut back by 1 base and J by 4 bases. Germline CDR1 is SEHNR and CDR2 is FQNEAQ (reference sequence). CDR3 in DNA: TGTGCCAGCAGCTTAGGGTCTAGCGGGAGGGTAGCAGATACGCAGTATTTT. Its protein product is CASSLGSSGRVADTQYF. Combining the CDR3 with reference TRBV7-9 and TRBJ2-3 gives the whole variable domain DTGVSQNPRHKITKRGQNVTFRCDPISEHNRLYWYRQTLGQGPEFLTYFQNEAQLEKSRLLSDRFSAERPKGSFSTLEIQRTEQGDSAMYLCASSLGSSGRVADTQYFGPGTRLTVL.

The chain links TRBV20-1 to TRBJ2-5; TRBD2 might be the D (6 bases). The V end was cut by 4 bases, the J end by 2 bases, with 14 bases between. Germline V gives CDR1 DFQATT, CDR2 SNEGSKA (reference sequence). CDR3 length equals 14 residues. The CDR3 protein is CSATRSGLQETQYF. CDR3 DNA: TGCAGTGCTACCCGTAGCGGATTACAAGAGACCCAGTACTTC.

A single count supports this clonotype. This sequence joins TRBV20-1 and TRBJ1-5; D is possibly TRBD1 (6 bases). CDR1 is DFQATT and CDR2 is SNEGSKA in the germline V gene (reference sequence). V was clipped by 5 bases and J by 7 bases, with 15 bases between them. The CDR3 covers 13 residues. The CDR3 spells CSARGAVEQPQHF. CDR3 DNA: TGCAGTGCTCGGGGGGCGGTTGAGCAGCCCCAGCATTTT.

V and J are TRBV2 and TRBJ2-3; 8 positions agree with TRBD1. V dropped 6 bases and J dropped 5; count of bases not matched to a gene: 4. Germline V gene lookup returns CDR1 SNHLY and CDR2 FYNNEI. CDR3 length: 13 amino acids. CDR3 coding DNA: TGTGCCAGCAGCGGGACAGGCGAAGATACGCAGTATTTT. Amino acid sequence: CASSGTGEDTQYF.

The CDR3 loop is CASSVPGTLETQYF. The CDR3 DNA is TGTGCCAGCAGCGTACCTGGGACATTGGAGACCCAGTACTTC. The chain uses TRBV7-2 and TRBJ2-5; a weak D match, TRBD1 (6 bases). There are 14 residues in the CDR3. V lost 5 bases, J lost 5 bases, and 15 bases lay in between. Germline V gives CDR1 SGHTA, CDR2 FQGNSA. The variable domain in full, completed from reference TRBV7-2 and TRBJ2-5, reads GAGVSQSPSNKVTEKGKDVELRCDPISGHTALYWYRQSLGQGLEFLIYFQGNSAPDKSGLPSDRFSAERTGGSVSTLTIQRTQQEDSAVYLCASSVPGTLETQYFGPGTRLLVL.

The genes are TRBV10-2 and TRBJ2-5, with 7 bases matching TRBD2. This CDR3 is 14 amino acids long. Unmatched junction bases numbered 3, after V lost 3 bases and J lost 2 bases. In germline, CDR1 is WSHSY, CDR2 SAAADI. This CDR3 reads CASSEAGFQETQYF. The CDR3 bases are TGCGCCAGCAGTGAAGCGGGGTTTCAAGAGACCCAGTACTTC.

The rearrangement joins TRBV10-2 to TRBJ2-2, with 7 nucleotides matching TRBD1. The CDR3 is 16 residues long. The germline CDR1 and CDR2 sequences are WSHSY and SAAADI. Trimming took 2 bases from V and 0 from J; bases not matched to a gene: 3. For the CDR3, the DNA is TGCGCCAGCAGTGAGGCAGGGGGAGCGAACACCGGGGAGCTGTTTTTT. Residues: CASSEAGGANTGELFF.

CDR3 DNA: TGTGCCACCAGTGATTTCAGTAGCGGGGGATACAATGAGCAGTTCTTC. As protein: CATSDFSSGGYNEQFF. The rearrangement links TRBV24-1 to TRBJ2-1; 9 bases match TRBD2. Unmatched junction bases numbered 4, after V lost 1 base and J lost 4 bases. The CDR3 has 16 residues. The germline V gene has CDR1 KGHDR and CDR2 SFDVKD.

This clonotype was recorded a few times. The V gene is TRBV25-1, the J gene TRBJ1-4, with 7 bases fitting TRBD1. V gave up 3 bases and J gave up 8 bases; unmatched junction bases: 12. Germline CDR1 MGHDK, CDR2 SYGVNS. This CDR3 has 16 residues. CDR3 nucleotide sequence: TGTGCCAGCAGTGAGAACAGGGGCCGAGGAGGGGAAAAACTGTTTTTT. Its translation: CASSENRGRGGEKLFF.

The chain carries TRBV2 and TRBJ1-5; TRBD1 is a possible D gene (5 bases). Trimming shortened V by 3 bases and J by 7 bases, and 10 bases separated the two germline ends. The V gene's germline CDR1 is SNHLY and CDR2 FYNNEI. The length of the CDR3 is 13 residues. The CDR3 DNA sequence: TGTGCCAGCAGTGAGGGGCGGGGGCAGCCCCAGCATTTT. It translates to CASSEGRGQPQHF.

V is TRBV7-8 and J is TRBJ2-1; no clear D gene. The CDR3 covers 14 residues. Trimming pared 1 base from V and 6 bases from J, leaving 10 bases between. Germline lookup yields CDR1 SGHVS and CDR2 FQNEAQ. DNA of the CDR3: TGTGCCAGCAGCTTAGTAAAGTGGGGCAATGAGCAGTTCTTC. As protein: CASSLVKWGNEQFF.

A word on this clonotype: Germline and junction disagree at one end, which may indicate a read error. The rearrangement links TRBV29-1 to TRBJ1-2; TRBD1 matches 7 bases. This CDR3 has 13 residues. Germline V gene lookup returns CDR1 SQVTM and CDR2 ANQGSEA. CDR3 amino acids: CSVFDRVNYGHTF. The DNA of the CDR3 is TGCAGCGTTTTTGACAGGGTCAACTATGGCCACACCTTC. Full variable domain (missing parts from reference TRBV29-1 and TRBJ1-2): SAVISQKPSRDICQRGTSLTIQCQVDSQVTMMFWYRQQPGQSLTLIATANQGSEATYESGFVIDKFPISRPNLTFSTLTVSNMSPEDSSIYLCSVFDRVNYGHTFGSGTRLTVV.

The gene calls are TRBV11-1 and TRBJ2-7, with TRBD2 identical over 13 bases. The J call may not be correct, given that the DNA end is closer to TRBJ2-1. Germline V gives CDR1 SGHAT, CDR2 FQDESV (reference sequence). The CDR3 sequence is 15 residues long. For the CDR3, the DNA is TGTGCCAGCAGCTTAGAACTAGCGGGGGGGCGTGAGCAGTTCTTC. Its translation: CASSLELAGGREQFF.

The chain recombines TRBV12-3 or TRBV12-4 with TRBJ2-7, with a tentative D call TRBD2 (6 bases). The CDR3 has 14 residues. V lost 3 bases to trimming and J lost 2 bases, with 11 bases between them. In DNA, the CDR3 is TGTGCCAGCAGTTTGCCTGGCGGGACCTACGAGCAGTACTTC. This translates into CASSLPGGTYEQYF.

V gene TRBV6-5 combines with J gene TRBJ2-5; D gene unclear. Trimming shortened V by 2 bases and J by 7 bases, and 14 bases separated the two germline ends. This CDR3 spans 14 amino acids. Germline CDR1 is MNHEY and CDR2 is SVGAGI. The CDR3 coding sequence is TGTGCCAGCAGTTACGATAAGGGTTCGGGGACCCAGTACTTC. The encoded protein is CASSYDKGSGTQYF.

The chain joins TRBV7-9 to TRBJ1-1; D gene ambiguous. Trimming stripped 4 bases from V and 5 bases from J, with 8 bases between. Germline-derived CDR1 and CDR2 are SEHNR and FQNEAQ (reference sequence). The CDR3 has 12 residues. CDR3 residues: CASSSKGTEAFF. Here the CDR3 DNA reads TGTGCCAGCAGCTCTAAAGGGACTGAAGCTTTCTTT.